This TCR beta chain stems from a study of T cell responses to AZD1222 COVID-19 vaccine (dated by TCRdb to the early 2020s). With regard to the full study: TCR sequencing covered roughly 230 trial participants: nearly 210 given two doses of AZD1222 and approximately 25 given two doses of MenACWY control vaccine. Enrollment into the trials was organized by age into subgroups of 18-55, 56-69 and 70-plus years, and those subgroups contained approximately 160, 26 and 62 TCR-sequenced participants, respectively.

Points the paper makes about the study in general: The whole spike protein was spanned by vaccine-associated CD4 TCRs, and dominant responses were seen in regions 160-218 and 743-854. Spike-specific TCR breadth and depth rose significantly after two AZD1222 doses compared with day 0 and with MenACWY recipients. Nearly half of unique spike-specific TCRs reportedly recognized epitopes outside regions mutated in the B.1.351 and B.1.1.7 variants. Because no day 14 peak-response samples were available, the repertoires could be characterized only after the peak T cell response. Most participants were white British and females outnumbered males, and the authors suggested that clonal diversity may have been underestimated. Conclusions about previously exposed vaccinees were limited because only six or seven AZD1222 recipients were SARS-CoV-2 seropositive at baseline. In the small 56-69-year group, the increase in depth fell short of significance, most likely because of low power.

Taken with the paper, the label for time point translates to: about 28 days (+/-7) after the second vaccine dose. AZD1222 recipients given second doses at about 4 weeks or at about 12 weeks were pooled, since spike-specific TCR depth and breadth were not found to differ between the two schedules. The vaccinee samples were drawn from two UK trials, COV001 and COV002, one of which was a single-blind randomized controlled phase 2/3 trial testing AZD1222 (ChAdOx1 nCoV-19) in healthy adults. For TCRbeta chain sequencing, PBMC samples were collected from trial participants at day 0 and at day 28 after the second dose. A remark on this clone: The target of this receptor is not known. Base qualities are not provided; no much larger clone lies one nucleotide away.

The CDR3 regions of human TCRbeta chains were analyzed by immunosequencing. The study's own analysis went as follows. TCRs in the repertoires were matched against a reference library of SARS-CoV-2-specific TCRs that had been generated with the MIRA antigen-specificity platform. Breadth was defined as the fraction of unique TCRs that were SARS-CoV-2-associated, and depth was defined as the fraction of total T cells that were SARS-CoV-2-associated. Each spike-specific TCR was assigned to its reactive spike region and to a CD4 or CD8 class using the MIRA data. Log10-transformed breadth and depth values were compared by one-way ANOVA with Sidak's multiple comparisons tests. Imported from immuneACCESS, the table was reduced by TCRdb to in-frame sequences with V and J called. These copies leave out some clones; in studies compared against another copy, an unresolved V gene accounts for under half, and the cause of the remainder is not known. V and J calls plus clone size are reproduced from that table; the DNA served to infer D and trimming. Recorded for this sample are 150,000 or so clones; roughly nine tenths of them occurred a single time. In total, the top ten clones hold roughly 3.8% of the sample.

CDR1 MNHEY and CDR2 SVGAGI are derived from the germline V gene. Reading from cysteine to phenylalanine, the CDR3 counts 14 amino acids. The entry retains the CDR3 DNA only, 42 bases that are in frame from base 1. V is pared back by 2 bases and J by 0 bases, with 5 bases lying between the germline termini. The origin of this receptor is an adult who received the AZD1222 COVID-19 vaccine. The rearranged chain carries TRBV6-5 and TRBJ1-3, with the D gene call left open. This specimen was peripheral blood, taken 28 days after the second AZD1222 dose. The CDR3 has the sequence CASSYGDSGNTIYF. The DNA sequence reads TGTGCCAGCAGTTACGGAGACTCTGGAAACACCATATATTTT.